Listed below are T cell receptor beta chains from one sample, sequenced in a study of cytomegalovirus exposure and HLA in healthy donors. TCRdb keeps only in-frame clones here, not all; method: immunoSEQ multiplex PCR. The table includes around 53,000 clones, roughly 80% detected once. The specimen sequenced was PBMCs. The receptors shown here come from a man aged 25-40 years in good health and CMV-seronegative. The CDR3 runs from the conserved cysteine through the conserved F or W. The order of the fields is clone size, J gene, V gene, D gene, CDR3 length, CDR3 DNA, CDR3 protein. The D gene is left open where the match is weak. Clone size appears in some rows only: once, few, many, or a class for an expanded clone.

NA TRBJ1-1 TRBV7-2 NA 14 TGTGCCAGCAGCCACTTCACAGGGAACACTGAAGCTTTCTTT CASSHFTGNTEAFF
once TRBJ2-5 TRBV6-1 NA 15 TGTGCCAGCTCCCGAGGGGGGGGCGTCGAAGAGACCCAGTACTTC CASSRGGGVEETQYF
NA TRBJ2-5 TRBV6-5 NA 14 TGTGCCAGCAGACCCCTGAGAGACCAAGAGACCCAGTACTTC CASRPLRDQETQYF
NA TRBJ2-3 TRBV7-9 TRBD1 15 TGTGCCAGCAGCTTCGGACAGGGTGAGACAGATACGCAGTATTTT CASSFGQGETDTQYF
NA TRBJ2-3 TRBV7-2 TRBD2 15 TGTGCCAGCAGCTCGACTAGCGGACGCACAGATACGCAGTATTTT CASSSTSGRTDTQYF
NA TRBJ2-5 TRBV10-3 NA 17 TGTGCCATCAGTGAGAAACTACTAGAAGCAGGCCAAGAGACCCAGTACTTC CAISEKLLEAGQETQYF
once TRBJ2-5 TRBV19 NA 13 TGTGCCAGTAGTGGCAGGGCTCAAGAGACCCAGTACTTC CASSGRAQETQYF
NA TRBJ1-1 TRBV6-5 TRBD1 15 TGTGCCAGCAGCTCCACAGGGGTCGACAACACTGAAGCTTTCTTT CASSSTGVDNTEAFF
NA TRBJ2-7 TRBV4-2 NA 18 TGTGCCAGCAGCCAAGATCTGGGGACAAGGACGGTCGTGTACGAGCAGTACTTC CASSQDLGTRTVVYEQYF
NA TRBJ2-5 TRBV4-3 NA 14 TGCGCCAGCAGCCAATCCTATCCCCAAGCGACCCAGTACTTC CASSQSYPQATQYF
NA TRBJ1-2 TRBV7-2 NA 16 TGTGCCAGCAGCTTCGATTGGTCCCCTGGGGGACACGGCTACACCTTC CASSFDWSPGGHGYTF
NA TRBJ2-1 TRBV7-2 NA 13 TGTGCCAGCAGCTTAGGACAGAACAATGAGCAGTTCTTC CASSLGQNNEQFF
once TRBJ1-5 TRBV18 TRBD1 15 TGTGCCAGCTCACGGGACAGGATAAGCAATCAGCCCCAGCATTTT CASSRDRISNQPQHF
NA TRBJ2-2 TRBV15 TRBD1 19 TGTGCCACCAGCAGATTCCGGGACAGGGGACGGGAGAACACCGGGGAGCTGTTTTTT CATSRFRDRGRENTGELFF
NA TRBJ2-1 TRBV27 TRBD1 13 TGTGCCACCAGAAGGGGGCTGGGGAATGAGCAGTTCTTC CATRRGLGNEQFF
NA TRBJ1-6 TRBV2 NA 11 TGTGCCAGCAGTGTAGATTCACCCCTCCACTTT CASSVDSPLHF
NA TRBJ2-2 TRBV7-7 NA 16 TGTGCTAGCAGCTTAGAGTCAGGTTCGAACACCGGGGAGCTGTTTTTT CASSLESGSNTGELFF
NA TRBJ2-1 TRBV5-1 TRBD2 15 TGCGCCAGCAGCACCGGGACTAGCGGGAGGACTGAGCAGTTCTTC CASSTGTSGRTEQFF
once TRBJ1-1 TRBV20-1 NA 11 TGCAGTGCCCCGAGGAACACTGAAGCTTTCTTT CSAPRNTEAFF
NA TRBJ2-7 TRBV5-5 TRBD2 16 TGTGCCAGCAGCCCACGGACTAGCGGGGGGGCGAGGGAGCAGTACTTC CASSPRTSGGAREQYF
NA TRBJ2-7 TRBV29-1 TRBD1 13 TGCAGCGTTGTACCGGGACAGACCTACGAGCAGTACTTC CSVVPGQTYEQYF
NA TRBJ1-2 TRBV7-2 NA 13 TGTGCCAGCAGCTCGGCGGCAGCCTCCGGCTACACCTTC CASSSAAASGYTF
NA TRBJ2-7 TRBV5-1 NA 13 TGCGCCAGCACCGGGGGTGACTCCTACGAGCAGTACTTC CASTGGDSYEQYF
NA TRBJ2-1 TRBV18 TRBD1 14 TGTGCCAGCTCGGGGACAGGGGGCCACAATGAGCAGTTCTTC CASSGTGGHNEQFF
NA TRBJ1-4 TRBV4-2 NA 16 TGTGCCAGCAGCCAGAGTCACCGGGGGACTAATGAAAAACTGTTTTTT CASSQSHRGTNEKLFF
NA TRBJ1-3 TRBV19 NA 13 TGTGCCACCAGGGTCAGCTCTGGAAACACCATATATTTT CATRVSSGNTIYF
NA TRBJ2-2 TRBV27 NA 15 TGTGCCAGCTTAGGGGTAGGGACGAACACCGGGGAGCTGTTTTTT CASLGVGTNTGELFF
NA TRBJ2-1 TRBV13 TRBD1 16 TGTGCCAGCAGCTTAAATTTCGACAGGGATATCGATGAGCAGTTCTTC CASSLNFDRDIDEQFF
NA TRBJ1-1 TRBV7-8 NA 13 TGTGCCAGCAGCCCGCGGAGGAACACTGAAGCTTTCTTT CASSPRRNTEAFF
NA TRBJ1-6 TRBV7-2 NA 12 TGTGCCAGCAGCTTGGCGGGTTCACCCCTCCACTTT CASSLAGSPLHF
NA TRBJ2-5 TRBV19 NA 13 TGTGCCAGTACCGGGACTTCGCGCGAGACCCAGTACTTC CASTGTSRETQYF
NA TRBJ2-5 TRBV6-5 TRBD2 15 TGTGCCAGCAGGCGGACTAGCGGGGAGGGAGAGACCCAGTACTTC CASRRTSGEGETQYF
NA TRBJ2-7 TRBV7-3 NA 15 TGTGCCAGCAGCTTAGGGGCCTCGGACCTGTACGAGCAGTACTTC CASSLGASDLYEQYF
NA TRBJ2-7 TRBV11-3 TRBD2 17 TGTGCCAGCAGCTTAGTGGCCAGCGGGGGAAGCTCCTACGAGCAGTACTTC CASSLVASGGSSYEQYF
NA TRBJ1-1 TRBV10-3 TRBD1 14 TGTGCCATCAGTCCGGGACAGGGGAACACTGAAGCTTTCTTT CAISPGQGNTEAFF
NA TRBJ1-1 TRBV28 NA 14 TGTGCCAGCAGTTCTAAACAGGGACTACTAGAAGCTTTCTTT CASSSKQGLLEAFF
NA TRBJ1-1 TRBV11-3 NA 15 TGTGCCAGCAGCTTAGAGGGGCCTCTGAACACTGAAGCTTTCTTT CASSLEGPLNTEAFF
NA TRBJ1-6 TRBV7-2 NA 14 TGTGCCAGCAGCAAGAGAGAACGCAATTCACCCCTCCACTTT CASSKRERNSPLHF
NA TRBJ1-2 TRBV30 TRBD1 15 TGTGCCTGGACTCGGACAGGAACATTAAGCTATGGCTACACCTTC CAWTRTGTLSYGYTF
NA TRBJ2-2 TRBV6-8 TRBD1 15 TGTGCCAGCAGACGAACTACAGGGGGCCCCGGGGAGCTGTTTTTT CASRRTTGGPGELFF
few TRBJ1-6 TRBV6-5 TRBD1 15 TGTGCCAGCAGTTACTCGACAGGGGATAATTCACCCCTCCACTTT CASSYSTGDNSPLHF
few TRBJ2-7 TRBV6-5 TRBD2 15 TGTGCCAGCAGTTATGCGGGAGAGGGGTCCTACGAGCAGTACTTC CASSYAGEGSYEQYF
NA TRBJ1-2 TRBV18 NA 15 TGTGCCAGCTCACCACCGAGCAGGCAGAACTATGGCTACACCTTC CASSPPSRQNYGYTF
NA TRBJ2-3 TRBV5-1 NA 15 TGCGCCAGCTATTGGTCGACAGGAGGAACAGATACGCAGTATTTT CASYWSTGGTDTQYF
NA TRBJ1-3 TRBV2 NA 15 TGTGCCACCGGGGAAGGACCCCGCTCTGGAAACACCATATATTTT CATGEGPRSGNTIYF
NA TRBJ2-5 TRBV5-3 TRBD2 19 TGTGCCAGAAGCTGGGGCCTCATGCGGGGGGACCTCCTGGGAGAGACCCAGTACTTC CARSWGLMRGDLLGETQYF
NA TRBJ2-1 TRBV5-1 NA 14 TGCGCCAGCAGCTTGGAAACTACTCGGGATGAGCAGTTCTTC CASSLETTRDEQFF
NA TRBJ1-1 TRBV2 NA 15 TGTGCCAGCAGCCCAACAGGATACATGAACACTGAAGCTTTCTTT CASSPTGYMNTEAFF
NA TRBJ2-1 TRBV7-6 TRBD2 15 TGTGCCAGCAGCATAGGACTAGCGGGGGACAATGAGCAGTTCTTC CASSIGLAGDNEQFF
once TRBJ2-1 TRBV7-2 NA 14 TGTGCCAGCAGGAAGGGGTCATCCTACAATGAGCAGTTCTTC CASRKGSSYNEQFF
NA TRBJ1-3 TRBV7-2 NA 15 TGTGCCAGCGTCGAACAGGGTATCTCTGGAAACACCATATATTTT CASVEQGISGNTIYF
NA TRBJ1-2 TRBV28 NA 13 TGTGCCAGCACCACTAGTGGGAACTATGGCTACACCTTC CASTTSGNYGYTF
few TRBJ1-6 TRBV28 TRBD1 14 TGTGCCAGCAGTCGGACAGGGGATAATTCACCCCTCCACTTT CASSRTGDNSPLHF
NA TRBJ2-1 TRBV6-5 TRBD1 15 TGTGCCAGCAGGTTGGACAGGGGGCAATACAATGAGCAGTTCTTC CASRLDRGQYNEQFF